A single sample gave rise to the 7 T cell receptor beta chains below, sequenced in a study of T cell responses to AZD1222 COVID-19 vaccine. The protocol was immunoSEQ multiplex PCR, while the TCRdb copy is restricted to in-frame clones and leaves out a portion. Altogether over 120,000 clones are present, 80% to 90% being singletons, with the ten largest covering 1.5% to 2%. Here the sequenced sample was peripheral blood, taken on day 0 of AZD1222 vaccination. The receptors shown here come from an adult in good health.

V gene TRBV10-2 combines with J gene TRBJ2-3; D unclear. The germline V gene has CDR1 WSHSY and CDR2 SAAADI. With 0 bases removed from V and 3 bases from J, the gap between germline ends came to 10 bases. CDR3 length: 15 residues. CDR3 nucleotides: TGCGCCAGCAGTGAGTCTTTAGGGATTACAGATACGCAGTATTTT. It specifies CASSESLGITDTQYF.

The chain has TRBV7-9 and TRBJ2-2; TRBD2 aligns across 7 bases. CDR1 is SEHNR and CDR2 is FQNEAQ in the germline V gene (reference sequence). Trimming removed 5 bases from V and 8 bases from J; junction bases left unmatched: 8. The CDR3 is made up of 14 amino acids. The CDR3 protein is CASSPRTSSGELFF. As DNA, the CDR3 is TGTGCCAGCAGCCCCCGGACTAGTTCGGGGGAGCTGTTTTTT.

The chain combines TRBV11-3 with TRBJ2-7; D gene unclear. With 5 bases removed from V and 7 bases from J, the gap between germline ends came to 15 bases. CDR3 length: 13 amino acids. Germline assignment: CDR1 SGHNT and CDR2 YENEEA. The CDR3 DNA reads TGTGCCAGCAGCACCCGACCCTATTCGGAGCAGTACTTC. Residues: CASSTRPYSEQYF.

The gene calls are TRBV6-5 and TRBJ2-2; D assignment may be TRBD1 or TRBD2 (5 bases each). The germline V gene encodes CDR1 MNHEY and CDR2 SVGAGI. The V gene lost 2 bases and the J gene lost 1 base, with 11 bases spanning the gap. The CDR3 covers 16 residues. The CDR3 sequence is CASSYPRGGNTGELFF. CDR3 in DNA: TGTGCCAGCAGTTACCCCCGTGGGGGGAACACCGGGGAGCTGTTTTTT.

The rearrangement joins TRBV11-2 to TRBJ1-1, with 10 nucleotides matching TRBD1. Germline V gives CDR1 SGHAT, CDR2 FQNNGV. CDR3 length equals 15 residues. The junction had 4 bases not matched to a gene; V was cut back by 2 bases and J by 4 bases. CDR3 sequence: CASSLWTGGSTEAFF. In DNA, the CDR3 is TGTGCCAGCAGCTTATGGACAGGGGGATCCACTGAAGCTTTCTTT.

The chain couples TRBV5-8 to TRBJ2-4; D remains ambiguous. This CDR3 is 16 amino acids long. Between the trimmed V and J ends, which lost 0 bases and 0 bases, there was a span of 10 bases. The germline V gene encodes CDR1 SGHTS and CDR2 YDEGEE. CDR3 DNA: TGTGCCAGCAGCTTGGACGGTGAGGTAGCCAAAAACATTCAGTACTTC. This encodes CASSLDGEVAKNIQYF. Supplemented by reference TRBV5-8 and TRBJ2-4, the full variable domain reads EAGVTQSPTHLIKTRGQQATLRCSPISGHTSVYWYQQALGLGLQFLLWYDEGEERNRGNFPPRFSGRQFPNYSSELNVNALELEDSALYLCASSLDGEVAKNIQYFGAGTRLSVL.

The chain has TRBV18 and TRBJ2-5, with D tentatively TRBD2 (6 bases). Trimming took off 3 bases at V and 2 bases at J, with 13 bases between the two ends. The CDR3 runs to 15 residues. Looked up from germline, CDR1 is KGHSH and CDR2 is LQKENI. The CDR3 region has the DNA TGTGCCAGCTCACCGGAACTAGCCAGTCAAGAGACCCAGTACTTC. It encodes CASSPELASQETQYF. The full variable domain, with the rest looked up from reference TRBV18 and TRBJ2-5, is NAGVMQNPRHLVRRRGQEARLRCSPMKGHSHVYWYRQLPEEGLKFMVYLQKENIIDESGMPKERFSAEFPKEGPSILRIQQVVRGDSAAYFCASSPELASQETQYFGPGTRLLVL.